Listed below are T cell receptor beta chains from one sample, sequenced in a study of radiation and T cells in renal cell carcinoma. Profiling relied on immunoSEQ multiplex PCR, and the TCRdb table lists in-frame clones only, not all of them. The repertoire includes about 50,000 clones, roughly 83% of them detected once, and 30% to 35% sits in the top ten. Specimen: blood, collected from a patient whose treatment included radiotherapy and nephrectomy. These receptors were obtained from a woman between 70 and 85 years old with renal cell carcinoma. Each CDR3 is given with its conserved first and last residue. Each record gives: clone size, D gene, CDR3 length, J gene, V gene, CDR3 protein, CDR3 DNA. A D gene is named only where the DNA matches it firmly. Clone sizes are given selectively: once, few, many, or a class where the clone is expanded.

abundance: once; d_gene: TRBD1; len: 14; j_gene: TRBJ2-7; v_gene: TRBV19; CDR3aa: CASSGTGFSYEQYF; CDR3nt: TGTGCCAGTAGCGGGACAGGGTTTTCCTACGAGCAGTACTTC
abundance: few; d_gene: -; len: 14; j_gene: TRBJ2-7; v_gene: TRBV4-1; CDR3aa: CASSPDGSLYEQYF; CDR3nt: TGCGCCAGCAGCCCAGATGGATCCCTCTACGAGCAGTACTTC
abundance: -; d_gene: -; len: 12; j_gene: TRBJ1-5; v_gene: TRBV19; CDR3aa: CASTQGSQPQHF; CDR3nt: TGTGCCAGTACCCAGGGTTCTCAGCCCCAGCATTTT
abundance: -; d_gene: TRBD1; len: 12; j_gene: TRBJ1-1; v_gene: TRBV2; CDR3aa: CASRDDREWAFF; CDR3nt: TGTGCCAGCAGAGATGACAGGGAATGGGCTTTTTTT
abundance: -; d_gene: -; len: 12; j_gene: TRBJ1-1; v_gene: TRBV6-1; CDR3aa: CASRTGYTEAFF; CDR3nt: TGTGCCAGCAGAACAGGCTACACTGAAGCTTTCTTT
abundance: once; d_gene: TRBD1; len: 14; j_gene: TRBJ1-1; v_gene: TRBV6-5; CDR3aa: CASRYRGAITEAFF; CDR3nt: TGTGCCAGCCGATACAGGGGGGCGATCACTGAAGCTTTCTTT
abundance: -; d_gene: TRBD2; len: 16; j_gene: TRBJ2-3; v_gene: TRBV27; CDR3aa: CASSLLLARDTDTQYF; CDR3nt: TGTGCCAGCAGTTTGTTACTAGCGAGAGACACAGATACGCAGTATTTT
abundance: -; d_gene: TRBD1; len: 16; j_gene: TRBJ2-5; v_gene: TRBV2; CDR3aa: CASSEGTGTGGETQYF; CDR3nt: TGTGCCAGCAGTGAGGGGACAGGGACGGGCGGAGAGACCCAGTACTTC
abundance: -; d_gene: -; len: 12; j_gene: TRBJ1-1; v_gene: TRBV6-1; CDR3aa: CASSEGVSEAFF; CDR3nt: TGTGCCAGCAGTGAGGGAGTCTCTGAAGCTTTCTTT
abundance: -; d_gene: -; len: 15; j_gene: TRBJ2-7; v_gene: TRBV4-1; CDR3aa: CASSQDQGWSYEQYF; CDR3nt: TGCGCCAGCAGCCAAGATCAGGGTTGGTCCTACGAGCAGTACTTC
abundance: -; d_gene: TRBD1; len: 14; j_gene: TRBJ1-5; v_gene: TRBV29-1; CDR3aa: CSVKSGTGDQPQHF; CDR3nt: TGCAGCGTAAAATCCGGGACAGGGGATCAGCCCCAGCATTTT
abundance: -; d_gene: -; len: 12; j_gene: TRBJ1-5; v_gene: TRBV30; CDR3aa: CAWSVGGGPQHF; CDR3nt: TGTGCCTGGAGTGTAGGGGGGGGGCCCCAGCATTTT
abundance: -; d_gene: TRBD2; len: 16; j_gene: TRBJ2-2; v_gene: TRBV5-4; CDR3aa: CASSSGGPIPTGELFF; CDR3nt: TGTGCCAGCAGCTCGGGGGGGCCTATACCTACCGGGGAGCTGTTTTTT
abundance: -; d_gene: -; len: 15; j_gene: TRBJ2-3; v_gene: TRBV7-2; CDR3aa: CASSLVSGSTDTQYF; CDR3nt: TGTGCCAGCAGCTTAGTTAGCGGTAGCACAGATACGCAGTATTTT
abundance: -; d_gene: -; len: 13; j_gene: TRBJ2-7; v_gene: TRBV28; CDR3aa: CASSLVSGYEQYF; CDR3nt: TGTGCCAGCAGTTTAGTGAGTGGCTACGAGCAGTACTTC
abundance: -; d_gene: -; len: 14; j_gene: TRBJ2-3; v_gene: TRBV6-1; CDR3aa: CASSERDSTDTQYF; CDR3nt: TGTGCCAGCAGTGAAAGGGACTCCACAGATACGCAGTATTTT
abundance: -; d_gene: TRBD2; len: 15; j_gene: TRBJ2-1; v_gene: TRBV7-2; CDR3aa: CASSLGLAGYNEQFF; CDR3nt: TGTGCCAGCAGCTTGGGACTAGCGGGCTACAATGAGCAGTTCTTC
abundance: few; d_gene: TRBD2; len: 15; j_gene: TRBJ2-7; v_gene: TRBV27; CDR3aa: CASSQTSGRPFEQYF; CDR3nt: TGTGCCAGCAGTCAGACTAGCGGGAGACCTTTCGAGCAGTACTTC
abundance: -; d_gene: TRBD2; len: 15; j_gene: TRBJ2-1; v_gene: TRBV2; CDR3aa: CASSELAGALDEQFF; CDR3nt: TGTGCCAGCAGTGAACTAGCGGGAGCCCTAGATGAGCAGTTCTTC
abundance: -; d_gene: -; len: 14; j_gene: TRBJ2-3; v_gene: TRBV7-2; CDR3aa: CASSLVASTDTQYF; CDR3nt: TGTGCCAGCAGCCTCGTTGCTAGCACAGATACGCAGTATTTT